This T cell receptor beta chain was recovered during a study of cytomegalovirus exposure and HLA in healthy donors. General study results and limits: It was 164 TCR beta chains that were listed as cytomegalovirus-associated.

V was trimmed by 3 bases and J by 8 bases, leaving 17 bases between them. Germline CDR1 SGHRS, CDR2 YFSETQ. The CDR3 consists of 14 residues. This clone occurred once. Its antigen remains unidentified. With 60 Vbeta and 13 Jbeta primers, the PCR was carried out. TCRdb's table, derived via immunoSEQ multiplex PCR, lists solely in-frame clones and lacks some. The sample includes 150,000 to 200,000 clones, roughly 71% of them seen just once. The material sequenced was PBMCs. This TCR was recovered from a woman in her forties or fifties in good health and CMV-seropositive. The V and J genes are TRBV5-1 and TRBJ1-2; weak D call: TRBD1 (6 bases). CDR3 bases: TGCGCCAGCAGCTCGGACAGTGCGACAGGAGGCTACACCTTC. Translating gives CASSSDSATGGYTF.